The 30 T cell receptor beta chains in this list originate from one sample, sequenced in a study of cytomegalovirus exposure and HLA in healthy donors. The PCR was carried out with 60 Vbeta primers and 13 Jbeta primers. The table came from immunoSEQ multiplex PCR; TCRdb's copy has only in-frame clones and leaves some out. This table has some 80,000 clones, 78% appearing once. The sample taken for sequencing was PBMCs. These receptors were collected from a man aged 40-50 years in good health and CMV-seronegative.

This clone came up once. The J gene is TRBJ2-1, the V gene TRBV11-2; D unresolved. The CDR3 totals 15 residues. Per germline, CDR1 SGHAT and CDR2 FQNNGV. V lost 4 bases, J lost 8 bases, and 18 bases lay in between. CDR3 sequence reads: CASSSVRERIYEQFF. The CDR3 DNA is TGTGCCAGCAGCTCGGTGCGCGAGAGAATCTATGAGCAGTTCTTC.

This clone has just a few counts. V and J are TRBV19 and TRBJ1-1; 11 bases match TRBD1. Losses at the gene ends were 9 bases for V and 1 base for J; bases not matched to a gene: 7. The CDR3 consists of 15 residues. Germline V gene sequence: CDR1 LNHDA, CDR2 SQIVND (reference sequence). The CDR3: CASPPGQGGNTEAFF. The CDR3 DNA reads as TGTGCCAGCCCCCCGGGACAGGGGGGGAACACTGAAGCTTTCTTT.

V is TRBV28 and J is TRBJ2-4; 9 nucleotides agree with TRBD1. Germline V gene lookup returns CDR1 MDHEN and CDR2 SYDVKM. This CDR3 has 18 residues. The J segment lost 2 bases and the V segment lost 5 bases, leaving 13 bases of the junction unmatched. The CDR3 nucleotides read TGTGCCAGCAGTAACTGGGACAGGGCGGAGTGGACCAAAAACATTCAGTACTTC. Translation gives CASSNWDRAEWTKNIQYF.

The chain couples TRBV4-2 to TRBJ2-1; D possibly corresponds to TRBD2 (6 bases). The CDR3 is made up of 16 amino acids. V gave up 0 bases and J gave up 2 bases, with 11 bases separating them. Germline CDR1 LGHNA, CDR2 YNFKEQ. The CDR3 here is CASSQEHGSPYNEQFF. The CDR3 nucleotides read TGTGCCAGCAGCCAAGAGCACGGGAGCCCCTACAATGAGCAGTTCTTC.

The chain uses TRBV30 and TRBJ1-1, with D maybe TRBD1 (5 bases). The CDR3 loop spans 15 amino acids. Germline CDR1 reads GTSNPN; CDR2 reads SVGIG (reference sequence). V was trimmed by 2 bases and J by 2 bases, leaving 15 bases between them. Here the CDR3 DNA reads TGTGCCTGGAGTTTCCCCCCGACAGTCAACACTGAAGCTTTCTTT. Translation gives CAWSFPPTVNTEAFF.

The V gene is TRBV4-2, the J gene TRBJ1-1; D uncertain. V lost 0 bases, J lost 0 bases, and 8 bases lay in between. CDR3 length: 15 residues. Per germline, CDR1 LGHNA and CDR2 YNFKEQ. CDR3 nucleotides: TGTGCCAGCAGCCAAGATTCGGGTTTGAACACTGAAGCTTTCTTT. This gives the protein CASSQDSGLNTEAFF.

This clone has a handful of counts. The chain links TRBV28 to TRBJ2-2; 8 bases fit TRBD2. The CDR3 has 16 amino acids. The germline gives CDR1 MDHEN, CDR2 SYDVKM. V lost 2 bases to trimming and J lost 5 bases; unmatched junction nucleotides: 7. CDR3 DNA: TGTGCCAGCAGTTTAATGGGACTAGTCTTAACCGGGGAGCTGTTTTTT. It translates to CASSLMGLVLTGELFF.

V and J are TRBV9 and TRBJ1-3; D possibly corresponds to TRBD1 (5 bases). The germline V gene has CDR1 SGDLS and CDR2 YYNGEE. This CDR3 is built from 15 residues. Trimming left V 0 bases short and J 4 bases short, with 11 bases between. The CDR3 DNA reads TGTGCCAGCAGCGTAGAGGGGTCCCCGGGAAACACCATATATTTT. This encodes CASSVEGSPGNTIYF.

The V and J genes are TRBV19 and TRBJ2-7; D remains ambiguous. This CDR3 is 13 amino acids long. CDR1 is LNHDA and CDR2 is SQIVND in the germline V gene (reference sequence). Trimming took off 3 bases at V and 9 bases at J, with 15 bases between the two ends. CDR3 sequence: CASSIGHPTAQYF. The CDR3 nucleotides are TGTGCCAGTAGTATTGGGCATCCTACGGCGCAGTACTTC.

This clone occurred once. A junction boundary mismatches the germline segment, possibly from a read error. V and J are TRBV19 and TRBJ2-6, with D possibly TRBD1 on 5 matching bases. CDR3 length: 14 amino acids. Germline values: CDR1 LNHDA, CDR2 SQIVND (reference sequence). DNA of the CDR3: TGTGCCAGTAACAGATACTCTGGGGCCAACGGCCTGACTTTC. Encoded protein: CASNRYSGANGLTF.

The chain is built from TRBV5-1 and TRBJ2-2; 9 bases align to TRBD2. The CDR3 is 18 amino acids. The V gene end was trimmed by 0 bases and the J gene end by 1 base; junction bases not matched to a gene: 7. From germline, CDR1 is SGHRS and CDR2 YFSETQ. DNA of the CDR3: TGCGCCAGCAGCTTGGCCTTAGGTAGCGGGAGGAACACCGGGGAGCTGTTTTTT. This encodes CASSLALGSGRNTGELFF.

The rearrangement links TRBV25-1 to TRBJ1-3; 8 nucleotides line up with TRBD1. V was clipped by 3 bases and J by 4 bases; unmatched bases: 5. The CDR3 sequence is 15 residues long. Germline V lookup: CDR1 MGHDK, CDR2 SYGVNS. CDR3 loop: CASSDQGARGNTIYF. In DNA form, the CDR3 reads TGTGCCAGCAGTGACCAGGGGGCGCGAGGAAACACCATATATTTT.

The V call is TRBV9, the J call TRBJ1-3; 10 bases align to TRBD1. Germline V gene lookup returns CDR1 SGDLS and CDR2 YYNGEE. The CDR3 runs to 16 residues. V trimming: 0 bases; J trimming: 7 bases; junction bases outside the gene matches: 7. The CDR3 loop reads CASSVVPGDRGNTIYF. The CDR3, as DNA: TGTGCCAGCAGCGTAGTCCCGGGGGACAGGGGTAACACCATATATTTT.

DNA of the CDR3: TGTGCCAGCTCACCCTCAGGGATTGCCTATAGCAATCAGCCCCAGCATTTT. It encodes CASSPSGIAYSNQPQHF. The chain carries TRBV18 and TRBJ1-5; D may be TRBD1 (5 bases). The CDR3 covers 17 residues. Germline CDR1 is KGHSH and CDR2 is LQKENI. V gave up 3 bases and J gave up 0 bases, with 15 bases separating them.

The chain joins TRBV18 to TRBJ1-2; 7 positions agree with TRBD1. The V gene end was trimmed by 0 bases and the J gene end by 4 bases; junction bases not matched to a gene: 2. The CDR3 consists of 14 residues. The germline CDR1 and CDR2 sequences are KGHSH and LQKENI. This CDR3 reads CASSPPTGRYGYTF. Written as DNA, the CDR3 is TGTGCCAGCTCACCACCGACAGGGCGCTATGGCTACACCTTC.

The CDR3 protein is CASSPPGGGGFGVHGYTF. CDR3 in DNA: TGTGCCAGCTCACCACCAGGCGGGGGCGGATTTGGGGTTCATGGCTACACCTTC. This chain links TRBV18 with TRBJ1-2, with D perhaps TRBD1 (6 bases). The V gene's germline CDR1 is KGHSH and CDR2 LQKENI. This CDR3 comprises 18 residues. V dropped 0 bases and J dropped 6 bases, with 23 bases sitting between them.

The CDR3 nucleotides are TGTGCCAGCTCACCTATTGCGGGAACGGCTGGAAACACCATATATTTT. As protein: CASSPIAGTAGNTIYF. This rearrangement joins TRBV18 to TRBJ1-3, with D unclear. The germline V gene has CDR1 KGHSH and CDR2 LQKENI. The CDR3 is 16 residues long. Trimming shortened V by 3 bases and J by 2 bases, and 14 bases separated the two germline ends.

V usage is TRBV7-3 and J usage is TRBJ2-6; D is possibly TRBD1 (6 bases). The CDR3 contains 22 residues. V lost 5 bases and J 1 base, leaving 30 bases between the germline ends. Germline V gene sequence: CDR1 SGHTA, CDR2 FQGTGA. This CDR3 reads CASSRNPSITGYPLSGANVLTF. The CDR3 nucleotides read TGTGCCAGCAGCCGCAACCCCTCAATAACAGGGTATCCTTTATCTGGGGCCAACGTCCTGACTTTC.

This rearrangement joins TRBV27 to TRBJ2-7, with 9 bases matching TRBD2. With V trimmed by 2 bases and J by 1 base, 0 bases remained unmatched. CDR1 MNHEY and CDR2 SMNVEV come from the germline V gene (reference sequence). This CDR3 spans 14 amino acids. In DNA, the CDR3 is TGTGCCAGCAGTTTAAGCGGGAGGTCCTACGAGCAGTACTTC. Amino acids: CASSLSGRSYEQYF.

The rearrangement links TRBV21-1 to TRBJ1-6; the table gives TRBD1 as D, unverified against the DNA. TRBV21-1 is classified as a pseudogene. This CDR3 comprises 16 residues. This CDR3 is CASRGQGFSADSPLHF. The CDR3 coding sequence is TGTGCCAGCAGGGGACAGGGGTTTTCGGCTGATTCACCCCTCCACTTT.

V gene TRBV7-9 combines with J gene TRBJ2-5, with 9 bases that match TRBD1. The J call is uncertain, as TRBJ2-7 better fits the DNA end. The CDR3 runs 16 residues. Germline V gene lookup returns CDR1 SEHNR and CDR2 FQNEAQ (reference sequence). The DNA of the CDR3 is TGTGCCAGCAGCTCAATCGGTGGACAGGGGACCTACGAGCAGTACTTC. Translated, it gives CASSSIGGQGTYEQYF.

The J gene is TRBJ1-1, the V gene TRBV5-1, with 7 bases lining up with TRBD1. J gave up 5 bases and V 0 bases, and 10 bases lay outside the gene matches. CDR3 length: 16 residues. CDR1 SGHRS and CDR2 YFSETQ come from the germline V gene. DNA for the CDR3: TGCGCCAGCAGCTTGGCCGAGGCAGGGGGATCTACTGAAGCTTTCTTT. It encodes CASSLAEAGGSTEAFF.

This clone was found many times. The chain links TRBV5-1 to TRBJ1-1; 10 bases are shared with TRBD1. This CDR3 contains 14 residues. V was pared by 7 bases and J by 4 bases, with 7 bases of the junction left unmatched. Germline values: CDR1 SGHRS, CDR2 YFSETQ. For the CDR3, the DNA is TGCGCCAGCGACATGGGACAGGGGAGCACTGAAGCTTTCTTT. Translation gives CASDMGQGSTEAFF.

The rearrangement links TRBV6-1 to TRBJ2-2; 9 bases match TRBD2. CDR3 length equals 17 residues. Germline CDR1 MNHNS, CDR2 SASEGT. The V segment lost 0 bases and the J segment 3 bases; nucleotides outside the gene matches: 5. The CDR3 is CASSEALSGSYTGELFF. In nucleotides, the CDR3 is TGTGCCAGCAGTGAAGCGCTTAGCGGGAGTTACACCGGGGAGCTGTTTTTT.

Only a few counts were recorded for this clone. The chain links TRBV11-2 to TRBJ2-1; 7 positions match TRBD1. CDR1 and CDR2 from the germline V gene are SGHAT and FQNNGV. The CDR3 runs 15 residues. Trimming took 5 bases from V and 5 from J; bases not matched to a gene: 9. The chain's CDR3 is CASSRFRDRNNEQFF. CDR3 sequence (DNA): TGTGCCAGCAGCCGGTTCCGGGACAGAAACAATGAGCAGTTCTTC.

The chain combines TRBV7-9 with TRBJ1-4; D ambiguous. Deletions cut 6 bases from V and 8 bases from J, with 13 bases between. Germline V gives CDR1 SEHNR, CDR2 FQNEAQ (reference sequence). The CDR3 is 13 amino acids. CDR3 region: CASRLIGGEKLFF. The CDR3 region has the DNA TGTGCCAGCAGGCTCATAGGAGGGGAAAAACTGTTTTTT.

The CDR3 spells CASSSPPGLQDTQYF. The CDR3 bases are TGTGCCAGCAGCTCCCCACCGGGACTCCAGGATACGCAGTATTTT. V usage is TRBV11-2 and J usage is TRBJ2-3, with D possibly being TRBD2 (6 bases). The V end lost 4 bases, the J end lost 6 bases, and 17 bases lay between the germline ends. This CDR3 comprises 15 residues. Germline V gene sequence: CDR1 SGHAT, CDR2 FQNNGV.

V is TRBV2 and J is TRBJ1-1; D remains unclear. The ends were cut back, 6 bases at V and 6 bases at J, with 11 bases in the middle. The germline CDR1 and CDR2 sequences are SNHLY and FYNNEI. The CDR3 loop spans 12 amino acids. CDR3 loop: CASSERRPEAFF. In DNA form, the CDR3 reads TGTGCCAGCAGCGAAAGGAGGCCTGAAGCTTTCTTT.

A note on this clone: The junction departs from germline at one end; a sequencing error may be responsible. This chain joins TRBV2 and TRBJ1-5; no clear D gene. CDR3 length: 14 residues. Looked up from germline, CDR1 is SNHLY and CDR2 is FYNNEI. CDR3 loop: CEQKAAYEYQPQHF. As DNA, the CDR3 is TGCGAGCAGAAGGCGGCATACGAATACCAGCCCCAGCATTTT.

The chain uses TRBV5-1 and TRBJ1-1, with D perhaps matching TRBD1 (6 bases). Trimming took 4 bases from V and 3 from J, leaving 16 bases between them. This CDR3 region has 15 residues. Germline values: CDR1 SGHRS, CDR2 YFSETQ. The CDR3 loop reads CASSRGGRGDTEAFF. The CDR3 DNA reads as TGCGCCAGCAGCCGGGGGGGCCGGGGGGACACTGAAGCTTTCTTT.